Listed below are T cell receptor beta chains from one sample, sequenced in a study of T-cell memory formation after mild COVID-19. TCRdb ran MiXCR on the 5' RACE reads and lists one entry per CDR3 protein. The sample has roughly 110,000 distinct CDR3 sequences, approximately 15% seen once; the top ten hold less than 45%. Specimen: PBMCs or a T cell subset sorted from them (not recorded which). These TCRs come from a man aged 18 to 29 who had mild COVID-19 (a few samples of this study predate the infection). Cell type and time point are not known. CDR3s include the opening cysteine and the closing phenylalanine or tryptophan. The D gene is left open where the match is weak. Rows may omit the clone size; those that give it use once, few, many or a size class.

TRBJ2-3,TRBV20-1,few,TRBD2,TGCAGTGCTTACTTACTAGCGGCTACGGATACGCAGTATTTT,CSAYLLAATDTQYF
TRBJ1-2,TRBV19,.,.,TGTGCCAGTAGTGGAACCGCAGGGCCCTGGGACTACACCTTC,CASSGTAGPWDYTF
TRBJ2-1,TRBV6-5,many,TRBD1,TGTGCCAGCAGTTATAGGGACAGGGGGCGGGCTGAGCAGTTCTTC,CASSYRDRGRAEQFF
TRBJ2-1,TRBV7-2,.,TRBD2,TGTGCCAGCAGCCAACTAGCGGGAGGGCGCAATGAGCAGTTCTTC,CASSQLAGGRNEQFF
TRBJ1-2,TRBV27,.,TRBD1,TGTGCCAGCAGCTCTAGGACAGGGAGCAACTATGGCTACACCTTC,CASSSRTGSNYGYTF
TRBJ1-5,TRBV12-3/TRBV12-4,many,.,TGTGCCAGCAGCCGCTCCAATCAGCCCCAGCATTTT,CASSRSNQPQHF
TRBJ2-2,TRBV20-1,.,TRBD2,TGCAGTGCTAGTCGGTCTAGCGGGGGAGCGAACACCGGGGAGCTGTTTTTT,CSASRSSGGANTGELFF
TRBJ2-1,TRBV3-1,many,TRBD1,TGTGCCAGCAGTTTCGACAGGGTCGAGCAGTTCTTC,CASSFDRVEQFF
TRBJ2-5,TRBV18,few,TRBD2,TGTGCCAGCTCACCTAGGACTAGCCCGCAGACCCAGTACTTC,CASSPRTSPQTQYF
TRBJ1-1,TRBV12-3/TRBV12-4,.,.,TGTGCCAGCACTCACGATCTGGCCCCCGGTGAAGCTTTCTTT,CASTHDLAPGEAFF
TRBJ1-2,TRBV7-9,.,.,TGTGCCAGCAGCTTAGCCTCCGATGGCTACACCTTC,CASSLASDGYTF
TRBJ1-6,TRBV12-3/TRBV12-4,.,.,TGTGCCAGCACCAGAGGACGTTCACCCCTCCACTTT,CASTRGRSPLHF
TRBJ2-6,TRBV4-1,few,.,TGCGCCAGCAGCCAAGATCTGGGGGCCAACGTCCTGACTTTC,CASSQDLGANVLTF
TRBJ1-2,TRBV24-1,.,.,TGTGCCACCCGGGCAAAGGACTGCTGCCTCCTCAACTATGGCTACACCTTC,CATRAKDCCLLNYGYTF
TRBJ1-2,TRBV25-1,.,.,TGTGCCAGCAGTGGGGATAACTATGGCTACACCTTC,CASSGDNYGYTF
TRBJ2-3,TRBV9,few,.,TGTGCCAGCAACGGAGGGAAGGCAGATACGCAGTATTTT,CASNGGKADTQYF
TRBJ1-6,TRBV5-1,.,TRBD1,TGCGCCAGCAGCCAGGGACAGGGGGCGAATTCACCCCTCCACTTT,CASSQGQGANSPLHF
TRBJ1-2,TRBV15,.,.,TGTGCCACCAGCAGAGAGCTAGGCGGCTACACCTTC,CATSRELGGYTF
TRBJ2-1,TRBV5-5,.,.,TGTGCCAGCAGCGTAAGACAGGTAGATTACAATGAGCAGTTCTTC,CASSVRQVDYNEQFF
TRBJ2-3,TRBV9,.,.,TGTGCCAGCAGGCCTCCGACGGGGCCCGAAGATACGCAGTATTTT,CASRPPTGPEDTQYF
TRBJ1-2,TRBV5-6,.,.,TGTGCCAGCAGCTTGGTTTACAGGGATCCTAACTATGGCTACACCTTC,CASSLVYRDPNYGYTF
TRBJ2-7,TRBV29-1,.,TRBD1,TGCAGCGTTGTAGGGACAGGAATCTCCTACGAGCAGTACTTC,CSVVGTGISYEQYF
TRBJ2-5,TRBV7-2,.,.,TGTGCCAGCAGCTTACGGACAGAGTATTTGGAGACCCAGTACTTC,CASSLRTEYLETQYF
TRBJ1-2,TRBV5-1,many,.,TGCGCCAGCAGCTTGGGCAGCCTACACACCTTC,CASSLGSLHTF
TRBJ1-2,TRBV6-5,few,.,TGTGCCAGCAGCCCAGGGCTAGCTGGCTACACCTTC,CASSPGLAGYTF
TRBJ1-2,TRBV7-9,.,.,TGTGCCAGCAGCTTAGCGTTTACAGGTGACAGTTACTACACCTTC,CASSLAFTGDSYYTF
TRBJ2-5,TRBV5-1,.,.,TGCGCCAGCAGCTTGGTAGGGCCAGAGGGGGAGACCCAGTACTTC,CASSLVGPEGETQYF
TRBJ1-1,TRBV4-2,.,.,TGTGCCAGCAGCCTACTCGACGGGACCCCCGTCGAGGCTTTCTTT,CASSLLDGTPVEAFF
TRBJ2-1,TRBV7-3,few,.,TGTGCCAGCAGCCAGACAGCTAATGAGCAGTTCTTC,CASSQTANEQFF
TRBJ2-7,TRBV4-2,many,.,TGTGCCAGCAGCCTGGCCGGGGGTCGCGACGAGCAGTACTTC,CASSLAGGRDEQYF
TRBJ2-7,TRBV7-9,few,.,TGTGCCAGCAGCTTACCAGGGAGGACCTACGAGCAGTACTTC,CASSLPGRTYEQYF
TRBJ1-6,TRBV6-6,few,.,TGTGCCACGGTAACAGGGCTGGGGTCACCCCTCCACTTT,CATVTGLGSPLHF
TRBJ2-5,TRBV4-1,few,TRBD2,TGCGCCAGCAGCCCAGCGGGGGGTATGCAAGAGACCCAGTACTTC,CASSPAGGMQETQYF
TRBJ2-3,TRBV6-5,few,.,TGTGCCAGCAGTTACGCGCGGGAAGATACGCAGTATTTT,CASSYAREDTQYF
TRBJ1-1,TRBV11-2,.,.,TGTGCCAGCAGACCAGTGACCGACAGAGGAGGAACCACTGAAGCTTTCTTT,CASRPVTDRGGTTEAFF
TRBJ2-1,TRBV7-3,few,.,TGTGCCAGCAGCACCGGGGTCCCCGGGGAGCAGTTCTTC,CASSTGVPGEQFF
TRBJ2-7,TRBV12-3/TRBV12-4,few,.,TGTGCCAGCAGTTTCGGGGGCCCATCCTACGAGCAGTACTTC,CASSFGGPSYEQYF
TRBJ2-7,TRBV7-6,few,.,TGTGCCAGCAGTCGGAGCGGTACCCCCTACGAGCAGTACTTC,CASSRSGTPYEQYF